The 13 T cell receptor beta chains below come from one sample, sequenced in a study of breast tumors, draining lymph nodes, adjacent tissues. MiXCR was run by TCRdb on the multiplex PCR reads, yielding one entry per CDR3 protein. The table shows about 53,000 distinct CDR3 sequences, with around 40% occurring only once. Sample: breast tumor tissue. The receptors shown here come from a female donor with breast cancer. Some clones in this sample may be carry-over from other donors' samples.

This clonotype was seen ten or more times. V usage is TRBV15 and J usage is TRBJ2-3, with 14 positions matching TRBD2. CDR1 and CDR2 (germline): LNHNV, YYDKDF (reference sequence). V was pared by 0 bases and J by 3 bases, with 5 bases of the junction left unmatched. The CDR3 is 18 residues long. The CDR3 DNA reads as TGTGCCACCAGCAGAGAAGCTGGGACTAGCGGGAGAACAGATACGCAGTATTTT. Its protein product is CATSREAGTSGRTDTQYF.

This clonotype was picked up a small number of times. The CDR3 nucleotides read TGCAGTGCTAGCCCTAGCGGGAAGAGGGGCTACGAGCAGTACTTC. Amino acids: CSASPSGKRGYEQYF. V gene TRBV20-1 combines with J gene TRBJ2-7, with 9 bases that match TRBD2. Trimming cost V 3 bases and J 3 bases; bases outside gene matches: 9. Germline CDR1 DFQATT, CDR2 SNEGSKA (reference sequence). The CDR3 is 15 residues long.

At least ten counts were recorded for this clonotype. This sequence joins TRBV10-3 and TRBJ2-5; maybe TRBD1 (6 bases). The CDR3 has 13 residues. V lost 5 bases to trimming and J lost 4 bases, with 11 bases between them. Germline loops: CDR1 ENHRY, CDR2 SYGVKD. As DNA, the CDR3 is TGTGCCATCAGTCTCCGGGACACAGAGACCCAGTACTTC. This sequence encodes CAISLRDTETQYF.

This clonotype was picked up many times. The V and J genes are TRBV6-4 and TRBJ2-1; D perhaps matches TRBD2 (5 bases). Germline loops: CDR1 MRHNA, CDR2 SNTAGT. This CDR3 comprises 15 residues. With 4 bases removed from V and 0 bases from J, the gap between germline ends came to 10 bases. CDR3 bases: TGTGCCAGCAGTGTTGAGCGGAGCTCCTACAATGAGCAGTTCTTC. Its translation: CASSVERSSYNEQFF.

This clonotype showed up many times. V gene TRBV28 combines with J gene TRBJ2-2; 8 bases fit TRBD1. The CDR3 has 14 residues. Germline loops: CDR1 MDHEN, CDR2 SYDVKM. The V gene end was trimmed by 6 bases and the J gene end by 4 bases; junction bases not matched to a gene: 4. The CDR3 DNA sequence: TGTGCCAGCAGGCGCAGGGGGCGCACCGGGGAGCTGTTTTTT. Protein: CASRRRGRTGELFF.

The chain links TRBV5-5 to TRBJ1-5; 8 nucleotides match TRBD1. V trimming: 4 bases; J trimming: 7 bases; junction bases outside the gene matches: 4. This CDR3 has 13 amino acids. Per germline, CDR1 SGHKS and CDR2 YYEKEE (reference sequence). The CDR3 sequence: CASSVTGDQPQHF. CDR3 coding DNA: TGTGCCAGCAGCGTGACAGGGGACCAGCCCCAGCATTTT.

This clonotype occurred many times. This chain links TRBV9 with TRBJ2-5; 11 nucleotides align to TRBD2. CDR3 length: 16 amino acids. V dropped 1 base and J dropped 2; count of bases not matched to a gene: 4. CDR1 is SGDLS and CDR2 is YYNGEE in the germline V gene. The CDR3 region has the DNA TGTGCCAGCAGCGTATCAGGGACTAGCGGACAAGAGACCCAGTACTTC. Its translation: CASSVSGTSGQETQYF.

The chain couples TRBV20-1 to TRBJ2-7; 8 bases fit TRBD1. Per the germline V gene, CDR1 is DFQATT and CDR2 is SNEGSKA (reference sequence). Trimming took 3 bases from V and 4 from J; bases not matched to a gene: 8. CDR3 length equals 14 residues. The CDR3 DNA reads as TGCAGTGCTAGCGCAGGGACAGGCTGGTACGAGCAGTACTTC. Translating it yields CSASAGTGWYEQYF.

CDR3 region: CASSAATHSGNTF. In DNA, the CDR3 is TGTGCCAGCAGTGCAGCAACCCACTCTGGAAACACCTTC. The chain carries TRBV6-1 and TRBJ1-2; D unclear. This CDR3 region has 13 residues. Germline lookup yields CDR1 MNHNS and CDR2 SASEGT. The V and J ends lost 4 bases and 12 bases respectively, with 18 bases between them.

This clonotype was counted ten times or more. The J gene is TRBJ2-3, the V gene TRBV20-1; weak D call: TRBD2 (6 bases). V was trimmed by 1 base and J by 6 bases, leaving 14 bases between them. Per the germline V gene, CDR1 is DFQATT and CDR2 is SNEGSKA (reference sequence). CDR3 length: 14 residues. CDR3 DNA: TGCAGTGCTAGAGCGGACGGGAGATTTGATACGCAGTATTTT. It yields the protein CSARADGRFDTQYF.

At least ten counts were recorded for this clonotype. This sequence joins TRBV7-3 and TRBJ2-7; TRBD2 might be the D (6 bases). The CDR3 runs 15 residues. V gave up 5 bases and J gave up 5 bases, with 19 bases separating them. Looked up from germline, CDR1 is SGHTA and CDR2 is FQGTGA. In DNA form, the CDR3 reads TGTGCCAGCAGCCCTAACTCAGCGGGTTGGGACGAGCAGTACTTC. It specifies CASSPNSAGWDEQYF.

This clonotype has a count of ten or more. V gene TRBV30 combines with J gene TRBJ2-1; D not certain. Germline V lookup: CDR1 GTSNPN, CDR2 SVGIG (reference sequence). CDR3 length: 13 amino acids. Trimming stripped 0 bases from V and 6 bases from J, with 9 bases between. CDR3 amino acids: CAWSVHPGNEQFF. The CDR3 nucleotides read TGTGCCTGGAGTGTACACCCGGGCAATGAGCAGTTCTTC.

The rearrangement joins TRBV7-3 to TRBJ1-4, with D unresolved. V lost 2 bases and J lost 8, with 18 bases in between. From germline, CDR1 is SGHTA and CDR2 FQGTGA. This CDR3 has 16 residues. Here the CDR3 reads CASSLSAASPGEKLFF. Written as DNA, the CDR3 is TGTGCCAGCAGCTTATCAGCAGCCAGCCCCGGCGAAAAACTGTTTTTT.